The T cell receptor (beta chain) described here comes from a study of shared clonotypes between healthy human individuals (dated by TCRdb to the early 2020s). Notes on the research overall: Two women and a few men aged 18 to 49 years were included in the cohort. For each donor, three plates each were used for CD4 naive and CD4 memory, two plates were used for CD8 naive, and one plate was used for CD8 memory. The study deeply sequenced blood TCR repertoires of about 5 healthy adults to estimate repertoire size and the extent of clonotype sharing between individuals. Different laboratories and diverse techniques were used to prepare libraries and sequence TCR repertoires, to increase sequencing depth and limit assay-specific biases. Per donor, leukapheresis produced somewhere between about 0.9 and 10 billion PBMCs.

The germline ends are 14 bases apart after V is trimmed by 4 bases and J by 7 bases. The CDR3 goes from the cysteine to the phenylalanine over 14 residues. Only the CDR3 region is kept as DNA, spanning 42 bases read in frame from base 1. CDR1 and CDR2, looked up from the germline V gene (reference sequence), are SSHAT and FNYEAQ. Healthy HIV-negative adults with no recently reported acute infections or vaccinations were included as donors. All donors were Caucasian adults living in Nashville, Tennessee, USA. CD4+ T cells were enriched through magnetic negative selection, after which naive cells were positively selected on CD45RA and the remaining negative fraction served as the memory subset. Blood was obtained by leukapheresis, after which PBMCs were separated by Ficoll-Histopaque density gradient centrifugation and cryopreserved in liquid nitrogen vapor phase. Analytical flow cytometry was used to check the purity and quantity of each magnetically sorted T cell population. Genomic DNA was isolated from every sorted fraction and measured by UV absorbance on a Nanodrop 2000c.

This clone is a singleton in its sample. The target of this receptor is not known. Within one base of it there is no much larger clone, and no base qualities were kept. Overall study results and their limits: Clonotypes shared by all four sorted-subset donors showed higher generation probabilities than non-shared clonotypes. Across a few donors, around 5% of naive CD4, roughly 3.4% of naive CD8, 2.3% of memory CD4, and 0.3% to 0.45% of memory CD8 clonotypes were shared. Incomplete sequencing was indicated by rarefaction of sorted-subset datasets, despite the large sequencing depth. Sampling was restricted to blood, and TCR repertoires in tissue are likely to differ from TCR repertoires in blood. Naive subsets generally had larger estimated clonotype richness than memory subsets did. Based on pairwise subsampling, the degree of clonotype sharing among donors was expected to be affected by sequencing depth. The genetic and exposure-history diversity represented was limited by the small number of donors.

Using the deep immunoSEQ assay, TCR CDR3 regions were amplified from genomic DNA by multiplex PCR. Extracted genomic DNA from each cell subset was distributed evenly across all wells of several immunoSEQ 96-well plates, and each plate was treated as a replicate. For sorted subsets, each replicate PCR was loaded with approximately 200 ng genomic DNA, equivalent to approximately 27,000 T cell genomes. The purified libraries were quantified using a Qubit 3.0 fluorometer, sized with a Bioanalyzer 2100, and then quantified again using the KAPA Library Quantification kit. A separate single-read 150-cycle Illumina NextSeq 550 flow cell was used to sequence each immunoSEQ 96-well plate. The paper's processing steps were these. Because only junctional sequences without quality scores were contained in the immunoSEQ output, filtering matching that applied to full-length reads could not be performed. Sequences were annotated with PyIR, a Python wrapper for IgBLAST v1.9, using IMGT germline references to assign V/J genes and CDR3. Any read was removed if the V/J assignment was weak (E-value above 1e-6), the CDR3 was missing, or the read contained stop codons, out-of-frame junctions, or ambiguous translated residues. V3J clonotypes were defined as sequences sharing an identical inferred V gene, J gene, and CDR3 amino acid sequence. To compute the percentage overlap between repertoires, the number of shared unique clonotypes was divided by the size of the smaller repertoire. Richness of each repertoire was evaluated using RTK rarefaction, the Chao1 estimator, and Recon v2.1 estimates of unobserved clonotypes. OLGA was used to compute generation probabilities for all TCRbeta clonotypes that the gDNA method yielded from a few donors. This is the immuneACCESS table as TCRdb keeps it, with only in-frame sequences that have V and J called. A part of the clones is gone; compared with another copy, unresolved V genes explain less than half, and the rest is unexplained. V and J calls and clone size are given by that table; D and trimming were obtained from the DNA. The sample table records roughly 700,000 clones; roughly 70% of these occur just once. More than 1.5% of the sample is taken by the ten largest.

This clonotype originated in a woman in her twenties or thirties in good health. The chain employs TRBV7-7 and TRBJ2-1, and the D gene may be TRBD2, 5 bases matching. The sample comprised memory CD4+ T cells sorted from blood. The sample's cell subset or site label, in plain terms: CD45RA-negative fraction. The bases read TGTGCCAGCAGCTCCCCGGGGTTTGGAAATGAGCAGTTCTTC. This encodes CASSSPGFGNEQFF.